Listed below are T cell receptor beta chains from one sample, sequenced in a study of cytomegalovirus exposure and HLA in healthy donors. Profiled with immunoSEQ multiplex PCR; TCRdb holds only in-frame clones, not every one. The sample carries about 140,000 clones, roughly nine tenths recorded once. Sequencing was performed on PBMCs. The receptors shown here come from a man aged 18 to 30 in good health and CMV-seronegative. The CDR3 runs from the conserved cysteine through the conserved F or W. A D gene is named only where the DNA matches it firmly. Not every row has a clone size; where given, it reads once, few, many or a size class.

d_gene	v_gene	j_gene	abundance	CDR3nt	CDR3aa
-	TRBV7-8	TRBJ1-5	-	TGTGCCAGCAGTCTAGGGAGGGGCCAGCCCCAGCATTTT	CASSLGRGQPQHF
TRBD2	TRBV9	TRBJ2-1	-	TGTGCCAGCAGCATCAGGAGCGGGAGGGTTTCCTACAATGAGCAGTTCTTC	CASSIRSGRVSYNEQFF
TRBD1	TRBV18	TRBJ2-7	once	TGTGCCAGCTCACCCCCGGGACAGACCAGAAGCTCCTACGAGCAGTACTTC	CASSPPGQTRSSYEQYF
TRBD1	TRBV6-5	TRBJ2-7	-	TGTGCCAGCAGCTCAGCCGGGACAGATAGCTACGAGCAGTACTTC	CASSSAGTDSYEQYF
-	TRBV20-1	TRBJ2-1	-	TGCAGTGCCAGGACTTTAAATGAGCAGTTCTTC	CSARTLNEQFF
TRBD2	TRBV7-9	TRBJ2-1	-	TGTGCCAGCAGCTTAACCGGGACTAGCAGAAGTGAGCAGTTCTTC	CASSLTGTSRSEQFF
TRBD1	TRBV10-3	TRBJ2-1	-	TGTGCCATCAGTGGGAGACAGGGGGCTGAGTCTGTGGATGAGCAGTTCTTC	CAISGRQGAESVDEQFF
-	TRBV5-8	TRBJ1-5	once	TGTGCCAGCAGCCCCTATGGGGGAGGGATTAGCAATCAGCCCCAGCATTTT	CASSPYGGGISNQPQHF
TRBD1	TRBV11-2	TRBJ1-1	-	TGTGCCAGCAGCTTTGGACAGGGGACGAATCGTGAAGCTTTCTTT	CASSFGQGTNREAFF
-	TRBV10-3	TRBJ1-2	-	TGTGCCATCAGCGGAACAGGGAAGGGTGGCTACACCTTC	CAISGTGKGGYTF
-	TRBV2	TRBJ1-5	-	TGTGCCAGCAGTGGCCCGGGATCCCTTCGTAGCAATCAGCCCCAGCATTTT	CASSGPGSLRSNQPQHF
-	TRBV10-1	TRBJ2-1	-	TGCGCCAGCAGTGCATCCAGCGCCTCCTACAATGAGCAGTTCTTC	CASSASSASYNEQFF
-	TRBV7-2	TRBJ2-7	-	TGTGCCAGCAGCTCATTGAGTAGGGGGGGTTCCTACGAGCAGTACTTC	CASSSLSRGGSYEQYF
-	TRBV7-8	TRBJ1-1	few	TGTGCCAGCAGCCTCCGAGAGACAAACACTGAAGCTTTCTTT	CASSLRETNTEAFF
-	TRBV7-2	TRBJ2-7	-	TGTGCCAGCAGCTTAGTAGGGGGGAGGGCCCCTCTCGAGCAGTACTTC	CASSLVGGRAPLEQYF
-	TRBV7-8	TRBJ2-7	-	TGTGCCAGCAGCTTAACTAGGTCCTACGAGCAGTACTTC	CASSLTRSYEQYF
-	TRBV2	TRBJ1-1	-	TGTGCCAGCAAGCCCTCTCTCCACACTGAAGCTTTCTTT	CASKPSLHTEAFF
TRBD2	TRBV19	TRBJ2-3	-	TGTGCCAGTAGTATACGGGGGGTCGCAGATACGCAGTATTTT	CASSIRGVADTQYF
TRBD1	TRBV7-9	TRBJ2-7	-	TGTGCCAGCAGCTCCCCCGGACAGGGGGGTACCTACGAGCAGTACTTC	CASSSPGQGGTYEQYF
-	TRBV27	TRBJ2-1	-	TGTGCCAGCAGTCCCCGGGGGTACGGAGCCTACAATGAGCAGTTCTTC	CASSPRGYGAYNEQFF
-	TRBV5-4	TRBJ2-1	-	TGTGCCAGCAGCCCGGGGTCCAATGAGCAGTTCTTC	CASSPGSNEQFF
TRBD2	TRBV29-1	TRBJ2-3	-	TGCAGCGTCTGGAGCAGGGAGGGATTTTTGGGTACGCAGTATTTT	CSVWSREGFLGTQYF
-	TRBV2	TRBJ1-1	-	TGTGCCAGCAGTGAAGAGGTGGAGAGAACGGCTTTCTTT	CASSEEVERTAFF
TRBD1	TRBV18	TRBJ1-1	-	TGTGCCAGCTCACTACCCGGGACAGGGGGCACTGAAGCTTTCTTT	CASSLPGTGGTEAFF
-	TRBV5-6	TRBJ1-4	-	TGTGCCAGCAGCTTGTTCGGGGGGCGCGGTGAAAAACTGTTTTTT	CASSLFGGRGEKLFF
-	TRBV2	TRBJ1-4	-	TGTGCCAGCAGTGAATCGGCTAATGAAAAACTGTTTTTT	CASSESANEKLFF